These 15 T cell receptor beta chains share one sample of origin, sequenced in a study of blood T cell repertoires in COVID-19. TCRdb's copy holds only in-frame clones and misses some; the assay was immunoSEQ multiplex PCR. Of about 110,000 clones listed, around three quarters were seen once; the top ten hold 4% to 5.5%. Sequencing input: peripheral blood. All receptors come from a human donor in a cohort sampled during active or convalescent COVID-19.

The chain links TRBV5-1 to TRBJ1-5, with TRBD1 matching 8 bases. This CDR3 has 14 amino acids. Germline V gene sequence: CDR1 SGHRS, CDR2 YFSETQ. V gave up 1 base and J gave up 6 bases; unmatched junction bases: 3. The CDR3 loop is CASSLIQGAQPQHF. The CDR3 bases are TGCGCCAGCAGCTTGATCCAGGGGGCTCAGCCCCAGCATTTT.

This chain connects TRBV4-3 to TRBJ1-2; D is perhaps TRBD1 (5 bases). Trimming stripped 0 bases from V and 2 bases from J, with 10 bases between. This CDR3 has 15 residues. Germline V gene data show CDR1 as LGHNA and CDR2 as YSLEER. The CDR3 coding sequence is TGCGCCAGCAGCCAAGATTGGACAACCAACTATGGCTACACCTTC. Encoded protein: CASSQDWTTNYGYTF.

V is TRBV6-6 and J is TRBJ2-5, with TRBD1 matching over 7 bases. There are 13 residues in the CDR3. CDR1 and CDR2 (germline): MNHNY, SVGAGI (reference sequence). With V trimmed by 5 bases and J by 5 bases, 5 bases remained unmatched. The CDR3 DNA is TGTGCCAGCAGTATGACAGGGTGGGAGACCCAGTACTTC. Encoded protein: CASSMTGWETQYF.

This clone has only one observation. V usage is TRBV18 and J usage is TRBJ2-7; possible D gene TRBD2, 5 bases. V was trimmed by 3 bases and J by 7 bases, leaving 13 bases between them. Looked up from germline, CDR1 is KGHSH and CDR2 is LQKENI. CDR3 length: 13 amino acids. The CDR3 DNA reads TGTGCCAGCTCACCCCGCGAGACTACAGAGCAGTACTTC. Its protein product is CASSPRETTEQYF.

The J gene is TRBJ2-2, the V gene TRBV19; 8 positions agree with TRBD1. The V segment lost 6 bases and the J segment 5 bases; nucleotides outside the gene matches: 5. CDR3 length: 14 residues. CDR1 and CDR2 from the germline V gene are LNHDA and SQIVND (reference sequence). This chain's CDR3 is CASRRQGPTGELFF. The CDR3 nucleotides are TGTGCCAGTAGGAGACAGGGGCCGACCGGGGAGCTGTTTTTT.

The chain's CDR3 is CASSPGGSNIQYF. The CDR3 nucleotides are TGTGCCAGCAGTCCAGGGGGTTCAAACATTCAGTACTTC. The genes are TRBV28 and TRBJ2-4, with 7 bases aligning to TRBD1. V gave up 5 bases and J gave up 6 bases; unmatched junction bases: 4. The CDR3 is made up of 13 amino acids. The germline V gene has CDR1 MDHEN and CDR2 SYDVKM.

The gene calls are TRBV15 and TRBJ2-5; 9 nucleotides line up with TRBD1. CDR1 LNHNV and CDR2 YYDKDF come from the germline V gene (reference sequence). This CDR3 spans 17 amino acids. J gave up 0 bases and V 0 bases, and 5 bases lay outside the gene matches. The CDR3, as DNA: TGTGCCACCAGCAGAGATCCCGGACAGGGGTACCAAGAGACCCAGTACTTC. Its translation is CATSRDPGQGYQETQYF.

The sample holds a few counts of this clone. V is TRBV30 and J is TRBJ2-1; 10 bases agree with TRBD2. CDR1 and CDR2 (germline): GTSNPN, SVGIG (reference sequence). CDR3 length: 15 amino acids. Trimming took 4 bases from V and 7 from J; bases not matched to a gene: 10. The CDR3 region has the DNA TGTGCCTGGATACAAGCTAGCGGGAGTGTGAATGAGCAGTTCTTC. Protein: CAWIQASGSVNEQFF.

The chain combines TRBV4-2 with TRBJ2-1, with TRBD2 matching 7 bases. V was pared by 4 bases and J by 4 bases, with 7 bases of the junction left unmatched. Germline V gene data show CDR1 as LGHNA and CDR2 as YNFKEQ. This CDR3 contains 15 residues. The CDR3: CASSLLAGSYNEQFF. CDR3 nucleotide sequence: TGTGCCAGCAGCCTTTTAGCGGGTTCTTACAATGAGCAGTTCTTC.

V is TRBV19 and J is TRBJ2-1, with TRBD2 as a possible D gene (5 bases). This CDR3 has 15 amino acids. Looked up from germline, CDR1 is LNHDA and CDR2 is SQIVND (reference sequence). Trimming stripped 5 bases from V and 0 bases from J, with 11 bases between. The CDR3 loop reads CASSPRRDSYNEQFF. The CDR3 coding sequence is TGTGCCAGTAGTCCCCGACGGGACTCCTACAATGAGCAGTTCTTC. Full variable domain (missing parts from reference TRBV19 and TRBJ2-1): DGGITQSPKYLFRKEGQNVTLSCEQNLNHDAMYWYRQDPGQGLRLIYYSQIVNDFQKGDIAEGYSVSREKKESFPLTVTSAQKNPTAFYLCASSPRRDSYNEQFFGPGTRLTVL.

The chain employs TRBV7-8 and TRBJ2-7, with 8 bases that match TRBD2. The CDR3 sequence is 14 residues long. V was clipped by 5 bases and J by 2 bases; unmatched bases: 5. In germline, CDR1 is SGHVS, CDR2 FQNEAQ. The chain's CDR3 is CASSPGREAYEQYF. The CDR3 DNA is TGTGCCAGCAGCCCCGGGAGGGAGGCCTACGAGCAGTACTTC.

The V call is TRBV14, the J call TRBJ2-3; 8 nucleotides line up with TRBD2. V lost 1 base to trimming and J lost 7 bases; unmatched junction nucleotides: 7. This CDR3 comprises 15 residues. Germline V gene data show CDR1 as SGHDN and CDR2 as FVKESK. The CDR3 bases are TGTGCCAGCAGCCAAGTTGAGGGGACTAGGAATACGCAGTATTTT. Protein: CASSQVEGTRNTQYF.

This chain joins TRBV19 and TRBJ1-2; 9 nucleotides match TRBD1. CDR3 length: 13 residues. Germline loops: CDR1 LNHDA, CDR2 SQIVND (reference sequence). V shed 9 bases, J shed 5 bases, and the junction held 7 bases outside the gene matches. DNA for the CDR3: TGTGCCAGCCGCACCGGGACAGGGTATGGCTACACCTTC. Protein sequence: CASRTGTGYGYTF.

This clone showed up just a few times. The genes are TRBV11-3 and TRBJ2-1, with D perhaps TRBD1 (6 bases). Germline CDR1 SGHNT, CDR2 YENEEA. The ends were cut back, 6 bases at V and 9 bases at J, with 12 bases in the middle. The CDR3 runs 12 residues. CDR3 amino acids: CASSLGGLEQFF. CDR3 sequence (DNA): TGTGCCAGCAGTCTAGGGGGTCTTGAGCAGTTCTTC.

The V and J genes are TRBV6-2 or TRBV6-3 and TRBJ1-5; no clear D gene. CDR1 is MNHEY and CDR2 is SVGEGT in the germline V gene. The CDR3 is 18 residues long. V gave up 4 bases and J gave up 0 bases, with 19 bases separating them. The CDR3 DNA sequence: TGTGCCAGCAGTTCTTCCCGGGGTAGGGTGGATAGCAATCAGCCCCAGCATTTT. Its protein is CASSSSRGRVDSNQPQHF.